What follows describes a single T cell receptor (beta chain). In the study's own analysis: Quantification of nucleated cells was approximated via reference gene primer amplification. Using immunoSEQ multiplex PCR, the repertoire was profiled, and TCRdb retains in-frame clones only, with some absent. V, J and clone size derive from that table, while D and trimming were established from the DNA sequence. Seen here are some 150,000 clones, roughly 90% observed once, and the top ten hold approximately 11%. This CDR3 region has 13 residues. The V and J ends lost 10 bases and 0 bases, in that order; junction bases with no gene match: 2. The sample belongs to a study of blood T cell repertoires in COVID-19. Study background: Donors in the United States, Italy and Spain gave samples during acute or convalescent COVID-19. T cells, B-cell-depleted T cells, or PBMCs provided the cDNA or gDNA that served as material.

Sequences were obtained from peripheral blood. The chain joins TRBV12-3 or TRBV12-4 to TRBJ2-7; 11 nucleotides line up with TRBD2. This sequence was found in a woman in her sixties with COVID-19, enrolled during active disease. The CDR3 DNA is TGTGCCACTACTAGCGGGAGCTCCTACGAGCAGTACTTC. As protein: CATTSGSSYEQYF.